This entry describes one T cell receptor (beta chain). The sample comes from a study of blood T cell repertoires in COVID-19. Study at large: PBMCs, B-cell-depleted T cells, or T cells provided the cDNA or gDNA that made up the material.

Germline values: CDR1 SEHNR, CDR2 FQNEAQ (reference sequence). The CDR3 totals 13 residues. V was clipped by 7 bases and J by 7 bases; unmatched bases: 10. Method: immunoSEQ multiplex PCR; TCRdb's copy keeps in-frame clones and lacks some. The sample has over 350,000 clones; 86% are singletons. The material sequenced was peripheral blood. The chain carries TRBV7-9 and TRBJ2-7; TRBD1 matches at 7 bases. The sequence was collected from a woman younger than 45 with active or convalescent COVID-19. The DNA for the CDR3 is TGTGCCAGCACGACACCTAACAGGGGAGAGCAGTACTTC. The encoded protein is CASTTPNRGEQYF.